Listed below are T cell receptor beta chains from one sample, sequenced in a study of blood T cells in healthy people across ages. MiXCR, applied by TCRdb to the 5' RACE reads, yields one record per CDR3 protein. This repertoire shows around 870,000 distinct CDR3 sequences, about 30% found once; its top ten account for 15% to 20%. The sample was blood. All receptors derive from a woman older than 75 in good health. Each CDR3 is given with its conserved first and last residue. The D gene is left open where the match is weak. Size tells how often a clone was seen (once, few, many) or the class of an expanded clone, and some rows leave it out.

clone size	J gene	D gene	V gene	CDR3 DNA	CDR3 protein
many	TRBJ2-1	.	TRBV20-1	TGCAGTGCTAGAGATCGAGGGCGGGGCTCCTACAATGAGCAGTTCTTC	CSARDRGRGSYNEQFF
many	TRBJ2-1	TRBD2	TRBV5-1	TGCGCCAGCAGCTTGTGGGGTAGCGGGAACTCCTACAATGAGCAGTTCTTC	CASSLWGSGNSYNEQFF
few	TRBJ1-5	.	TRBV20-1	TGCAGTGCTAGAGGCTCCACAGGGTTGAGGAATCAGCCCCAGCATTTT	CSARGSTGLRNQPQHF
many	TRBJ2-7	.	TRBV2	TGTGCCAGCAGGAGGGGACCGGGGGTCTCCTACGAGCAGTACTTC	CASRRGPGVSYEQYF
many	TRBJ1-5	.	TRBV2	TGTGCCAGCAGCACGCAGAATCAGCCCCAGCATTTT	CASSTQNQPQHF
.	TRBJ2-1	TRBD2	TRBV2	TGTGCCAGCAACGGGGGGTTCTACAATGAGCAGTTCTTC	CASNGGFYNEQFF
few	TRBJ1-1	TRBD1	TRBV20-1	TGCAGTGCTAGAGCTGCTGGGACAGCCCGTGTCGAAGCTTTCTTT	CSARAAGTARVEAFF
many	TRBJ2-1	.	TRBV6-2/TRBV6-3	TGTGCCAGCAGTTATTTTTTCAATGAGCAGTTCTTC	CASSYFFNEQFF
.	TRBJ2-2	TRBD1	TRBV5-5	TGTGCCAGCAGCCAGGGGGCGTACACCGGGGAGCGGTTTTTT	CASSQGAYTGERFF
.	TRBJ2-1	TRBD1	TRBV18	TGTGCCAGCTCACCACCTGCGACAGGGGGGTCCAATGAGCAGTTCTTC	CASSPPATGGSNEQFF
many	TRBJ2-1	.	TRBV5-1	TGCGCCAGCAGCTTGGGGGAGTTCAACAATGAGCAGTTCTTC	CASSLGEFNNEQFF
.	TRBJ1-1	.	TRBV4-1	TGCGCCAGCAGCCAAGTCGGGAGGGGTCTTGGCACTGAAGCTTTCTTT	CASSQVGRGLGTEAFF
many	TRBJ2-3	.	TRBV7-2	TGTGCCAGCAGCCCCGACAGGATCACAGATACGCAGTATTTT	CASSPDRITDTQYF
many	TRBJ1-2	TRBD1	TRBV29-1	TGCAGCGTTTCCGACAGGGCCTATGGCTACACCTTC	CSVSDRAYGYTF
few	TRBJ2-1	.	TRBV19	TGTGCCAGTAGTATAGTCCCAAATGAGCAGTTCTTC	CASSIVPNEQFF
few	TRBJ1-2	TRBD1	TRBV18	TGTGCCAGCTCACTGACGGGACAGGGGGCCCATGGCTACACCTTC	CASSLTGQGAHGYTF
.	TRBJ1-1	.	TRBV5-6	TGTGCCAGCAGCCGAGGGTTAGAGAACACTGAAGCTTTCTTT	CASSRGLENTEAFF
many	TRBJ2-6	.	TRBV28	TGTGCCAGCAGTGGGGTTGGGCCTAAAGGCTCTGGGGCCAACGTCCTGACTTTC	CASSGVGPKGSGANVLTF
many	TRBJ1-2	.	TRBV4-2	TGTGCCAGCAGCCAAGAGGGATATGGCTACACCTTC	CASSQEGYGYTF
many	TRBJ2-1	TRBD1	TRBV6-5	TGTGCCAGCAGCGTGGACAGGGGGACTTACAATGAGCAGTTCTTC	CASSVDRGTYNEQFF
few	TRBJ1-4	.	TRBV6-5	TGTGCCAGCAGTCAAGACCGCGGGTATACTGAAAAACTGTTTTTT	CASSQDRGYTEKLFF
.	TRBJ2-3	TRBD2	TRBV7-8	TGTGCCGGCAGCGCGACTAGCGGGGGGCACACAGATACGCAGTATTTT	CAGSATSGGHTDTQYF
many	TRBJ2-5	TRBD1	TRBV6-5	TGTGCCAGCAGTTACCAGCCGACAGGGAACCAAGAGACCCAGTACTTC	CASSYQPTGNQETQYF
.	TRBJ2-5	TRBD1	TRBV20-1	TGCAGTGCTACCTATGGGGGACAGGTCCAAGAGACCCAGTACTTC	CSATYGGQVQETQYF
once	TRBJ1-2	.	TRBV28	TGTGCCCTCGAGGGCGGGAACTATAGCTACACCTTC	CALEGGNYSYTF
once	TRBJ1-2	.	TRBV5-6	TGTGCCAGCAGCTGGAGGGAGGATGGCTACACCTTC	CASSWREDGYTF
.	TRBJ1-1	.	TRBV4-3	TGCGCCAGCAGCCAAGATCCCCTGAACACTGAAGCTTTCTTT	CASSQDPLNTEAFF
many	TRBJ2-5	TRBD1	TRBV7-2	TGTGCCAGCAGCTTAAGCATAGGGGGCAGGGAGACCCAGTACTTC	CASSLSIGGRETQYF
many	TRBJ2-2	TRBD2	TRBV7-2	TGTGCCAGCTCAGGGGCGGGGGGCCCTACCGGCGGGGAGCTGTTTTTT	CASSGAGGPTGGELFF
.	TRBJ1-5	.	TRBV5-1	TGCGCCAGCAGCTCGGATCATAATCAGCCCCAGCATTTT	CASSSDHNQPQHF
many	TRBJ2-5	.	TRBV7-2	TGTGCCAGCAGCTTAGCTACAGCCACTATTCGGTACTTC	CASSLATATIRYF
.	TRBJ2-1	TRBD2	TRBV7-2	TGTGCCAGCAACCCGAGCGGGGGAACCTACAATGAGCAGTTCTTC	CASNPSGGTYNEQFF
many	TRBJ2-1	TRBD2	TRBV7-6	TGTGCCAGCAGCCACCCAGTAAGAAGCGGGGGGGCCGCCTACAATGAGCAGTTCTTC	CASSHPVRSGGAAYNEQFF
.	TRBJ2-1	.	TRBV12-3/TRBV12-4	TGTGCCAGCAGTCTGGGACTCAAAGTCTACAATGAGCAGTTCTTC	CASSLGLKVYNEQFF
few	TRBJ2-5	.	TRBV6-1	TGTGCCAGCAGGGCAGGGTCAGAGACCCAGTACTTC	CASRAGSETQYF
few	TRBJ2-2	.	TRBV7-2	TGTGCCAGCAGCCTTACAGGGAGACGCACCGGGGAGCTGTTTTTT	CASSLTGRRTGELFF
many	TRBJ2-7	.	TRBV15	TGTGCCACTCAACAGGGCTACGAGCAGTACTTC	CATQQGYEQYF
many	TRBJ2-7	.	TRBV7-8	TGTGCCAGCAGCTTATTAGGCCGGGGCTGGTACTTC	CASSLLGRGWYF
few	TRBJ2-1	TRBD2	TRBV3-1	TGTGCCAGCAGCCAAGGGACTAGCGGGGTCAATGAGCAGTTCTTC	CASSQGTSGVNEQFF
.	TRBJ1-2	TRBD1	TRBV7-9	TGTGCCAGCAGCCCAAATCGTATGGGACAGGGCGGAGGCTACACCTTC	CASSPNRMGQGGGYTF
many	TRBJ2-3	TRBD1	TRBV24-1	TGTGCCACCAGTGAGGCGACAGGGGGCCGCACAGATACGCAGTATTTT	CATSEATGGRTDTQYF
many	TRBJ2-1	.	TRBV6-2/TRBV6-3	TGTGCCAGCAGTTACCATTCCGGGACACCTCCTAATGAGCAGTTCTTC	CASSYHSGTPPNEQFF
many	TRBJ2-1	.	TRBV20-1	TGCAGTGCTAGAGGCCGGGTCTACAATGAGCAGTTCTTC	CSARGRVYNEQFF
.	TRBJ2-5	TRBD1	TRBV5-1	TGCGCCAGCACCTCATCGGGACAGGGTGGGACCCAGTACTTC	CASTSSGQGGTQYF
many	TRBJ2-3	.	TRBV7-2	TGTGCCAGCTCCTCGGGACTAAGGGGGAAGGGTACGCAGTATTTT	CASSSGLRGKGTQYF
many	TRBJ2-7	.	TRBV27	TGTGCCAGCAGTTTATCGTCCAGGGCTTACGAGCAGTACTTC	CASSLSSRAYEQYF
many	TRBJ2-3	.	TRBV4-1	TGCGCCAGCAGCCAAGCCTTATACAGGGATTCCACAGATACGCAGTATTTT	CASSQALYRDSTDTQYF